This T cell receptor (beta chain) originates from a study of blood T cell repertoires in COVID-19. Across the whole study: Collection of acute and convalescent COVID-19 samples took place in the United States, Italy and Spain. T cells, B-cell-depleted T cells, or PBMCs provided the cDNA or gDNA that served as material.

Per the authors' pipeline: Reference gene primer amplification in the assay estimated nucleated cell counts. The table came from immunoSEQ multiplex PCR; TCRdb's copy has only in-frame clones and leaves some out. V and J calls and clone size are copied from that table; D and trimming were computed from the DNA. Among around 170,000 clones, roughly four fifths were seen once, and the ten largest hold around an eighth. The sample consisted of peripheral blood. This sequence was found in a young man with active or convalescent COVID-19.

The CDR3 protein is CASSQFDGTYEQYF. CDR3 DNA sequence: TGTGCCAGCAGCCAGTTCGACGGGACCTACGAGCAGTACTTC. V is TRBV27 and J is TRBJ2-7; D possibly corresponds to TRBD2 (5 bases). The CDR3 is 14 amino acids. The V end was cut by 6 bases, the J end by 2 bases, with 14 bases between. From germline, CDR1 is MNHEY and CDR2 SMNVEV (reference sequence).